The 25 T cell receptor beta chains reported below all come from one sample, sequenced in a study of CD8 T cells in ankylosing spondylitis. TCRdb processed the 5' RACE reads anew with MiXCR; each CDR3 protein has one entry. The table has almost 250,000 distinct CDR3 sequences, 32% seen once. Sequencing was carried out using blood, either unsorted or a sorted T cell fraction (not recorded which). The source of these receptors is a male donor with ankylosing spondylitis or in good health (not recorded which).

This chain connects TRBV12-3 or TRBV12-4 to TRBJ1-2; a possible D gene is TRBD1 (5 bases). CDR3 length: 15 amino acids. V lost 6 bases, J lost 8 bases, and 22 bases lay in between. The DNA for the CDR3 is TGTGCCAGCAGGCGCCCCTTAGGGGTTGCCTACGGCTACACCTTC. It encodes CASRRPLGVAYGYTF.

This chain joins TRBV5-1 and TRBJ2-5; a weak D match, TRBD2 (5 bases). Trimming stripped 1 base from V and 10 bases from J, with 17 bases between. The CDR3 length is 14 residues. Germline V gene sequence: CDR1 SGHRS, CDR2 YFSETQ. The CDR3 loop is CASSLKLGLGDQYF. The CDR3 coding sequence is TGCGCCAGCAGCTTGAAGCTCGGTTTGGGAGACCAGTACTTC. Variable domain in full (rest from reference TRBV5-1 and TRBJ2-5): KAGVTQTPRYLIKTRGQQVTLSCSPISGHRSVSWYQQTPGQGLQFLFEYFSETQRNKGNFPGRFSGRQFSNSRSEMNVSTLELGDSALYLCASSLKLGLGDQYFGPGTRLLVL.

The rearrangement links TRBV18 to TRBJ1-1; weak D call: TRBD1 (5 bases). With 6 bases removed from V and 0 bases from J, the gap between germline ends came to 20 bases. CDR1 is KGHSH, CDR2 LQKENI, per germline. The CDR3 length is 17 residues. This CDR3 is CASSRQPLNPMNTEAFF. The CDR3 DNA is TGTGCCAGCTCCAGACAGCCCCTAAATCCGATGAACACTGAAGCTTTCTTT.

The V call is TRBV6-1, the J call TRBJ1-5, with D hard to call. This CDR3 is 15 amino acids long. V was cut by 5 bases and J by 0 bases, with 11 bases left in between. The germline CDR1 and CDR2 sequences are MNHNS and SASEGT. The CDR3 loop is CASSPRENSNQPQHF. DNA of the CDR3: TGTGCCAGCAGTCCGCGCGAAAATAGCAATCAGCCCCAGCATTTT.

This clonotype has only a few counts. V and J are TRBV28 and TRBJ2-7; D is perhaps TRBD1 (5 bases). CDR3 size: 12 residues. Germline V lookup: CDR1 MDHEN, CDR2 SYDVKM. Between the trimmed V and J ends, which lost 7 bases and 7 bases, there was a span of 14 bases. The CDR3 nucleotides are TGTGCCAGCACAACAGGACCCACAGAGCAGTACTTC. The encoded protein is CASTTGPTEQYF.

The table lists this clonotype with a few counts. The gene calls are TRBV6-1 and TRBJ1-4; D is undetermined. CDR1 and CDR2 (germline): MNHNS, SASEGT. The CDR3 runs to 14 residues. Trimming stripped 5 bases from V and 4 bases from J, with 11 bases between. Written as DNA, the CDR3 is TGTGCCAGCAGTAAGGACGGAAATAATGAAAAACTGTTTTTT. Protein: CASSKDGNNEKLFF.

This clonotype was detected only a few times. The chain carries TRBV20-1 and TRBJ2-3, with D perhaps matching TRBD2 (5 bases). This CDR3 contains 13 residues. The V gene lost 3 bases and the J gene lost 1 base, with 8 bases spanning the gap. Germline V gene sequence: CDR1 DFQATT, CDR2 SNEGSKA (reference sequence). The CDR3: CSASVSGTDTQYF. CDR3 DNA sequence: TGCAGTGCTAGCGTTAGCGGCACAGATACGCAGTATTTT.

This clonotype was seen only a few times. This chain joins TRBV7-9 and TRBJ2-1; no definite D call. Germline CDR1 is SEHNR and CDR2 is FQNEAQ (reference sequence). The CDR3 consists of 12 residues. The germline V and J ends were trimmed by 11 bases and 8 bases, with 16 bases remaining between them. In DNA form, the CDR3 reads TGTGCCGGTAGCCAAGGGCTGGATGAGCAGTTCTTC. Amino acid sequence: CAGSQGLDEQFF.

The chain is built from TRBV20-1 and TRBJ1-6; perhaps TRBD1 as D (6 bases). Trimming stripped 0 bases from V and 7 bases from J, with 13 bases between. Germline CDR1 DFQATT, CDR2 SNEGSKA (reference sequence). The CDR3 loop spans 15 amino acids. The chain's CDR3 is CSARDRGHINSPLHF. As DNA, the CDR3 is TGCAGTGCTAGAGATAGGGGACATATCAATTCACCCCTCCACTTT.

J is TRBJ2-3 and V is TRBV6-1, with TRBD2 matching over 10 bases. The CDR3 is 16 residues long. Germline V lookup: CDR1 MNHNS, CDR2 SASEGT. V shed 2 bases and J 5 bases; nucleotides not matched to a gene: 7. CDR3 coding DNA: TGTGCCAGCAGTGAACTAGCGGGGGACCACAGAGATACGCAGTATTTT. Protein: CASSELAGDHRDTQYF.

V is TRBV28 and J is TRBJ2-3; D not resolved. This CDR3 spans 14 amino acids. Germline V lookup: CDR1 MDHEN, CDR2 SYDVKM. V lost 6 bases, J lost 2 bases, and 12 bases lay in between. Written as DNA, the CDR3 is TGTGCCAGCAGCTCTGCCCTCCTCACAGATACGCAGTATTTT. This translates into CASSSALLTDTQYF.

The chain uses TRBV7-7 and TRBJ2-1; D is perhaps TRBD1 (6 bases). The CDR3 is 13 amino acids. Germline-derived CDR1 and CDR2 are SSHAT and FNYEAQ (reference sequence). Trimming shortened V by 5 bases and J by 4 bases, and 9 bases separated the two germline ends. The CDR3 sequence: CASSAGQYNEQFF. The CDR3, as DNA: TGTGCCAGCAGCGCCGGACAGTACAATGAGCAGTTCTTC.

The V and J genes are TRBV7-9 and TRBJ2-4; TRBD1 matches 7 bases. Per the germline V gene, CDR1 is SEHNR and CDR2 is FQNEAQ (reference sequence). The CDR3 totals 15 residues. V lost 5 bases and J lost 6; bases outside the gene matches: 10. CDR3 residues: CASSPQGQARNIQYF. DNA of the CDR3: TGTGCCAGCAGCCCACAAGGACAGGCCCGAAACATTCAGTACTTC.

V usage is TRBV4-2 and J usage is TRBJ2-7; TRBD1 matches at 9 bases. V shed 0 bases and J 4 bases; nucleotides not matched to a gene: 4. CDR1 is LGHNA, CDR2 YNFKEQ, per germline. The CDR3 length is 15 residues. CDR3 loop: CASSQDPGQGYEQYF. CDR3 in DNA: TGTGCCAGCAGCCAAGACCCGGGACAGGGTTACGAGCAGTACTTC.

The V call is TRBV4-1, the J call TRBJ1-2; 9 positions match TRBD1. CDR1 and CDR2 from the germline V gene are MGHRA and YSYEKL. V dropped 4 bases and J dropped 0; count of bases not matched to a gene: 15. This CDR3 is built from 19 residues. Here the CDR3 reads CASSLRRGDRAEANYGYTF. Written as DNA, the CDR3 is TGCGCCAGCAGCCTAAGGAGGGGGGACAGGGCCGAAGCTAACTATGGCTACACCTTC.

The V call is TRBV12-3 or TRBV12-4, the J call TRBJ2-7, with D perhaps TRBD1 (5 bases). The CDR3 runs 15 residues. V was pared by 1 base and J by 1 base, with 11 bases between. The CDR3 loop reads CASSLVRETSYEQYF. The DNA for the CDR3 is TGTGCCAGCAGTTTAGTCAGGGAAACTTCCTACGAGCAGTACTTC.

V usage is TRBV12-3 or TRBV12-4 and J usage is TRBJ2-5; 7 bases map to TRBD2. The CDR3 runs to 14 residues. After removal of 5 bases from V and 5 bases from J, the junction contained 8 bases not matched to a gene. CDR3 amino acids: CASSPSGKGETQYF. DNA of the CDR3: TGTGCCAGCAGTCCCAGCGGGAAAGGGGAGACCCAGTACTTC.

The chain is built from TRBV20-1 and TRBJ2-1; no clear D. Germline V gene sequence: CDR1 DFQATT, CDR2 SNEGSKA (reference sequence). Between the trimmed V and J ends, which lost 6 bases and 3 bases, there was a span of 15 bases. CDR3 length: 14 amino acids. The CDR3 reads CSAGTPSYYNEQFF. In nucleotides, the CDR3 is TGCAGTGCCGGAACACCCTCCTACTACAATGAGCAGTTCTTC.

This clonotype was counted between two and nine times. J is TRBJ1-2 and V is TRBV7-9; D ambiguous. From germline, CDR1 is SEHNR and CDR2 FQNEAQ (reference sequence). This CDR3 comprises 13 residues. V was trimmed by 1 base and J by 8 bases, leaving 11 bases between them. The CDR3 nucleotides are TGTGCCAGCAGCTTAGGCCCTCGAGTGGGCTACACCTTC. As protein: CASSLGPRVGYTF.

This clonotype turned up a few times. The chain has TRBV7-2 and TRBJ2-5; D may be TRBD1 (6 bases). There are 14 residues in the CDR3. V was shortened by 4 bases and J by 7 bases, with 16 bases between the two germline ends. Germline V CDR1 and CDR2: SGHTA, FQGNSA. CDR3 coding DNA: TGTGCCAGCAGCTCGCTACAGGGAGTAGGGACCCAGTACTTC. The encoded protein is CASSSLQGVGTQYF.

V usage is TRBV10-3 and J usage is TRBJ2-7; D possibly corresponds to TRBD1 (5 bases). Germline lookup yields CDR1 ENHRY and CDR2 SYGVKD. With 6 bases removed from V and 0 bases from J, the gap between germline ends came to 15 bases. The length of the CDR3 is 15 residues. The CDR3 DNA reads TGTGCCATCAGGGGCAGGGCAGCCAGCTCCTACGAGCAGTACTTC. Protein: CAIRGRAASSYEQYF.

This clonotype was seen more than once but under ten times. The chain is built from TRBV12-3 or TRBV12-4 and TRBJ1-1; a weak D match, TRBD1 (6 bases). Deletions cut 6 bases from V and 1 base from J, with 12 bases between. CDR3 length equals 14 residues. The chain's CDR3 is CASSEGHTNTEAFF. The CDR3 DNA sequence: TGTGCCAGCAGCGAGGGACACACGAACACTGAAGCTTTCTTT.

This chain connects TRBV3-1 to TRBJ2-1; possibly TRBD1 for D (6 bases). Germline CDR1 reads LGHDT; CDR2 reads YNNKEL (reference sequence). The CDR3 contains 14 residues. The germline V and J ends were trimmed by 2 bases and 7 bases, with 12 bases remaining between them. This chain's CDR3 is CASSQLAGVNEQFF. The CDR3 region has the DNA TGTGCCAGCAGCCAACTCGCAGGGGTGAATGAGCAGTTCTTC.

The chain couples TRBV11-2 to TRBJ2-2; TRBD2 might be the D (5 bases). Trimming removed 5 bases from V and 6 bases from J, with 19 bases in between. The germline V gene encodes CDR1 SGHAT and CDR2 FQNNGV. CDR3 length: 16 amino acids. CDR3 sequence (DNA): TGTGCCAGCAGCACCCGAGGGAAGGCAGTATCCGGGGAGCTGTTTTTT. Translated: CASSTRGKAVSGELFF.

This chain uses TRBV12-3 or TRBV12-4 with TRBJ2-5; TRBD1 aligns across 10 bases. J was trimmed by 6 bases and V by 4 bases; bases with no gene match: 2. CDR3 length: 13 amino acids. CDR3 sequence reads: CASSSGQGKTQYF. CDR3 coding DNA: TGTGCCAGCAGTTCGGGACAGGGGAAGACCCAGTACTTC.